These 5 T cell receptor beta chains were sequenced from one sample in a study of response to subunit inactivated influenza vaccine. In TCRdb, the RT-PCR reads were re-called with MiXCR into one record per CDR3 protein. The data contain about 780,000 distinct CDR3 sequences, around a sixth of them singletons. The material was PBMCs from blood, obtained about 5 days after vaccination. These receptors were obtained from a man aged 50-59 years who received an inactivated influenza vaccine.

This chain joins TRBV28 and TRBJ2-7; TRBD2 agrees at 11 bases. The trim removed 6 bases at V and 5 bases at J, leaving 9 bases unmatched. This CDR3 is 15 amino acids long. CDR1 MDHEN and CDR2 SYDVKM come from the germline V gene. The CDR3 reads CASRVTSGSGHEQYF. CDR3 nucleotide sequence: TGTGCCAGCAGAGTAACTAGCGGGAGCGGCCACGAGCAGTACTTC.

The gene calls are TRBV7-8 and TRBJ2-3, with TRBD2 matching 12 bases. J gave up 1 base and V 6 bases, and 17 bases lay outside the gene matches. Germline V gene data show CDR1 as SGHVS and CDR2 as FQNEAQ. The CDR3 extends over 20 amino acids. For the CDR3, the DNA is TGTGCCAGCAGTTTTTGTAGGCTAGCGGGAGGGCCAGGATGCACAGATACGCAGTATTTT. Translating gives CASSFCRLAGGPGCTDTQYF.

This sequence joins TRBV5-1 and TRBJ1-1, with 7 bases fitting TRBD1. J was trimmed by 5 bases and V by 4 bases; bases with no gene match: 11. From germline, CDR1 is SGHRS and CDR2 YFSETQ. CDR3 size: 15 residues. This CDR3 is CASSANPTGVTEAFF. The CDR3 nucleotides are TGCGCCAGCAGCGCTAACCCTACAGGGGTGACTGAAGCTTTCTTT.

This clonotype was seen a handful of times. The V and J genes are TRBV7-9 and TRBJ1-1, with D perhaps matching TRBD1 (5 bases). Germline values: CDR1 SEHNR, CDR2 FQNEAQ (reference sequence). V lost 3 bases and J 8 bases, leaving 10 bases between the germline ends. The CDR3 totals 12 residues. Written as DNA, the CDR3 is TGTGCCAGCAGCTTGAGGTGGGACGAAGCTTTCTTT. Translating it yields CASSLRWDEAFF.

This clonotype came up many times. CDR3 DNA: TGCGCCAGCAGTGAGTCCGGGACAGGGCTCCAAGAGACCCAGTACTTC. Residues: CASSESGTGLQETQYF. The J gene is TRBJ2-5, the V gene TRBV10-1; 9 nucleotides align to TRBD1. V was pared by 0 bases and J by 1 base, with 3 bases of the junction left unmatched. Germline CDR1 and CDR2: WNHNN and SYGVQD (reference sequence). This CDR3 region has 16 residues.